This passage covers 18 T cell receptor beta chains from one sample sequenced in a study of cytomegalovirus exposure and HLA in healthy donors. The PCR used 60 Vbeta and 13 Jbeta primers. Sequencing was performed with immunoSEQ multiplex PCR; in TCRdb, only in-frame clones are kept and a portion is missing. The profile shows 130,000 to 150,000 clones, approximately 80% of them singletons. Sequenced: PBMCs. All receptors come from a boy between 2 and 15 years old in good health and CMV-seronegative.

The V and J genes are TRBV6-5 and TRBJ2-7; 11 bases match TRBD2. The J segment lost 6 bases and the V segment lost 4 bases, leaving 5 bases of the junction unmatched. Germline V gene sequence: CDR1 MNHEY, CDR2 SVGAGI. The CDR3 consists of 14 residues. The CDR3 loop is CASSSIAGGPEQYF. CDR3 coding DNA: TGTGCCAGCAGTTCAATAGCGGGGGGGCCCGAGCAGTACTTC.

The gene calls are TRBV30 and TRBJ1-1; D is unclear. Germline V gene sequence: CDR1 GTSNPN, CDR2 SVGIG (reference sequence). This CDR3 region has 14 residues. V lost 0 bases and J 0 bases, leaving 8 bases between the germline ends. The CDR3 nucleotides read TGTGCCTGGAGTGTTACGGTGGTGAACACTGAAGCTTTCTTT. Translating gives CAWSVTVVNTEAFF.

The V gene is TRBV27, the J gene TRBJ2-5; 8 positions agree with TRBD2. The V gene end was trimmed by 2 bases and the J gene end by 11 bases; junction bases not matched to a gene: 13. CDR1 and CDR2 (germline): MNHEY, SMNVEV (reference sequence). CDR3 length equals 15 residues. CDR3 sequence reads: CASSLGTRGFGEQYF. The CDR3 DNA is TGTGCCAGCAGTTTAGGGACTAGAGGTTTCGGGGAGCAGTACTTC.

The chain joins TRBV2 to TRBJ1-5, with a possible D match to TRBD1 (6 bases). The CDR3 totals 14 residues. V dropped 0 bases and J dropped 9 bases, with 12 bases sitting between them. The germline V gene has CDR1 SNHLY and CDR2 FYNNEI. The CDR3 sequence is CASSEANRVGPQHF. DNA for the CDR3: TGTGCCAGCAGTGAAGCGAACAGGGTGGGGCCCCAGCATTTT.

V gene TRBV19 combines with J gene TRBJ2-4; D perhaps matches TRBD2 (6 bases). V was trimmed by 6 bases and J by 1 base, leaving 13 bases between them. The CDR3 loop spans 15 amino acids. CDR1 and CDR2 from the germline V gene are LNHDA and SQIVND (reference sequence). The CDR3 sequence: CASSGPGVAKNIQYF. CDR3 DNA: TGTGCCAGTAGCGGCCCGGGGGTGGCCAAAAACATTCAGTACTTC.

This chain links TRBV5-6 with TRBJ2-3; TRBD1 is a possible D gene (7 bases). V lost 1 base and J 0 bases, leaving 15 bases between the germline ends. Germline CDR1 and CDR2: SGHDT and YYEEEE. The CDR3 extends over 17 amino acids. CDR3 in amino acids: CASSLTLTGTSTDTQYF. CDR3 in DNA: TGTGCCAGCAGCTTGACGTTGACAGGGACTAGCACAGATACGCAGTATTTT.

V and J are TRBV13 and TRBJ2-1, with 8 bases fitting TRBD2. V gave up 5 bases and J gave up 9 bases; unmatched junction bases: 9. This CDR3 region has 14 residues. Looked up from germline, CDR1 is PRHDT and CDR2 is FYEKMQ (reference sequence). DNA for the CDR3: TGTGCCAGCAGCCATCCGGGGGGGCCAAGTGAGCAGTTCTTC. This codes for CASSHPGGPSEQFF.

This clone was detected only a few times. The chain recombines TRBV28 with TRBJ2-4; no definite D call. V was shortened by 5 bases and J by 0 bases, with 14 bases between the two germline ends. The CDR3 spans 16 residues. Per germline, CDR1 MDHEN and CDR2 SYDVKM. DNA of the CDR3: TGTGCCAGCAGTGGCCGGAGCTTTCTAGCCAAAAACATTCAGTACTTC. Protein sequence: CASSGRSFLAKNIQYF. The whole variable domain, filled in from reference TRBV28 and TRBJ2-4, reads DVKVTQSSRYLVKRTGEKVFLECVQDMDHENMFWYRQDPGLGLRLIYFSYDVKMKEKGDIPEGYSVSREKKERFSLILESASTNQTSMYLCASSGRSFLAKNIQYFGAGTRLSVL.

This clone came up a few times. The V call is TRBV7-2, the J call TRBJ1-2, with 7 bases matching TRBD1. CDR3 length equals 16 residues. Germline V gene sequence: CDR1 SGHTA, CDR2 FQGNSA. The V and J ends lost 1 base and 3 bases, in that order; junction bases with no gene match: 8. In DNA, the CDR3 is TGTGCCAGCAGCTTAGGGTTTGGCAGGGGGGACTATGGCTACACCTTC. Encoded protein: CASSLGFGRGDYGYTF.

The chain joins TRBV25-1 to TRBJ1-6, with 7 bases lining up with TRBD1. CDR3 length: 14 residues. V was clipped by 7 bases and J by 3 bases; unmatched bases: 3. CDR1 is MGHDK and CDR2 is SYGVNS in the germline V gene. Written as DNA, the CDR3 is TGTGCCAGCAATGGGGACAGCTATAATTCACCCCTCCACTTT. This codes for CASNGDSYNSPLHF.

The chain couples TRBV2 to TRBJ2-7; 11 bases are a match to TRBD1. The germline V gene has CDR1 SNHLY and CDR2 FYNNEI. V lost 6 bases to trimming and J lost 4 bases; unmatched junction nucleotides: 5. The CDR3 spans 14 residues. The CDR3 spells CASRDRGPCYEQYF. In nucleotides, the CDR3 is TGTGCCAGCAGGGACAGGGGGCCGTGTTACGAGCAGTACTTC.

This chain joins TRBV6-5 and TRBJ1-2; possible D gene TRBD1, 6 bases. Germline assignment: CDR1 MNHEY and CDR2 SVGAGI. Trimming left V 9 bases short and J 3 bases short, with 17 bases between. The CDR3 has 14 amino acids. The CDR3 sequence is CASNRGAGDYGYTF. In DNA form, the CDR3 reads TGTGCCAGTAACCGCGGAGCAGGGGACTATGGCTACACCTTC.

The V and J genes are TRBV5-5 and TRBJ1-3; no clear D gene. The CDR3 covers 12 residues. Germline V CDR1 and CDR2: SGHKS, YYEKEE (reference sequence). Deletions cut 1 base from V and 3 bases from J, with 2 bases between. CDR3 nucleotides: TGTGCCAGCAGCTTGTATGGAAACACCATATATTTT. It codes for CASSLYGNTIYF. The complete variable domain, with remaining parts taken from reference TRBV5-5 and TRBJ1-3, reads DAGVTQSPTHLIKTRGQQVTLRCSPISGHKSVSWYQQVLGQGPQFIFQYYEKEERGRGNFPDRFSARQFPNYSSELNVNALLLGDSALYLCASSLYGNTIYFGEGSWLTVV.

The chain joins TRBV28 to TRBJ2-1; 10 bases are shared with TRBD2. The V gene's germline CDR1 is MDHEN and CDR2 SYDVKM. J was trimmed by 13 bases and V by 8 bases; bases with no gene match: 11. The CDR3 is 13 residues long. CDR3 sequence: CASGPWTSGGQFF. CDR3 DNA sequence: TGTGCCAGCGGACCATGGACTAGCGGTGGACAGTTCTTC.

The rearrangement uses TRBV6-5 and TRBJ1-5; no reliable D call. The V end was cut by 6 bases, the J end by 0 bases, with 12 bases between. The CDR3 extends over 15 amino acids. Germline values: CDR1 MNHEY, CDR2 SVGAGI. CDR3 bases: TGTGCCAGCAGATTAATCTCTTATAGCAATCAGCCCCAGCATTTT. Translated, it gives CASRLISYSNQPQHF.

This chain links TRBV29-1 with TRBJ1-1, with 9 bases lining up with TRBD1. Per the germline V gene, CDR1 is SQVTM and CDR2 is ANQGSEA. The length of the CDR3 is 12 residues. V was pared by 4 bases and J by 4 bases, with 1 base of the junction left unmatched. In DNA, the CDR3 is TGCAGCGTTGTGGGACAGGGCACTGAAGCTTTCTTT. It yields the protein CSVVGQGTEAFF. The whole variable domain, remainder taken from reference TRBV29-1 and TRBJ1-1, is SAVISQKPSRDICQRGTSLTIQCQVDSQVTMMFWYRQQPGQSLTLIATANQGSEATYESGFVIDKFPISRPNLTFSTLTVSNMSPEDSSIYLCSVVGQGTEAFFGQGTRLTVV.

V usage is TRBV18 and J usage is TRBJ1-5, with D hard to call. V was clipped by 3 bases and J by 7 bases, with 10 bases between them. The length of the CDR3 is 13 residues. Germline V lookup: CDR1 KGHSH, CDR2 LQKENI. The CDR3 sequence is CASSPEAVQPQHF. CDR3 DNA sequence: TGTGCCAGCTCACCGGAGGCGGTACAGCCCCAGCATTTT.

The gene calls are TRBV4-1 and TRBJ2-3; 10 bases align to TRBD1. With V trimmed by 1 base and J by 1 base, 5 bases remained unmatched. Per the germline V gene, CDR1 is MGHRA and CDR2 is YSYEKL. This CDR3 spans 17 amino acids. The CDR3 loop is CASSQASGTGGTDTQYF. In nucleotides, the CDR3 is TGCGCCAGCAGCCAAGCTTCCGGGACAGGGGGCACAGATACGCAGTATTTT.